Listed below are T cell receptor beta chains from one sample, sequenced in a study of Ad26.COV2.S vaccination and SARS-CoV-2 variants. The data were produced by immunoSEQ multiplex PCR, yet TCRdb's version contains in-frame clones alone and is incomplete. This repertoire shows more than 400,000 clones, 92% found once; its top ten account for approximately 1.6%. Material: peripheral blood, obtained in a trial of Ad26.COV2.S vaccine versus placebo. These receptors were collected from a person aged 18 to 59 who received the Ad26.COV2.S COVID-19 vaccine or a placebo. Both conserved end residues are part of each CDR3. The order of the fields is CDR3 protein, CDR3 DNA, clone size, V gene, D gene, J gene. The D gene is left open where the match is weak. Expanded clones get a size class; other rows say once, few or many, or leave the size out.

CDR3 protein: CASSLTGQNYGYTF
CDR3 DNA: TGTGCCAGCAGTTTGACGGGACAGAACTATGGCTACACCTTC
clone size: .
V gene: TRBV6-5
D gene: TRBD1
J gene: TRBJ1-2

CDR3 protein: CASSEFPNTDTQYF
CDR3 DNA: TGTGCCAGCAGTGAGTTTCCTAACACAGATACGCAGTATTTT
clone size: .
V gene: TRBV25-1
D gene: .
J gene: TRBJ2-3

CDR3 protein: CSVVLGTGELFF
CDR3 DNA: TGCAGCGTTGTGCTGGGCACCGGGGAGCTGTTTTTT
clone size: .
V gene: TRBV29-1
D gene: .
J gene: TRBJ2-2

CDR3 protein: CASSLVSLSGNEQFF
CDR3 DNA: TGTGCCAGCAGCTTAGTATCCCTCAGTGGCAATGAGCAGTTCTTC
clone size: once
V gene: TRBV7-6
D gene: .
J gene: TRBJ2-1

CDR3 protein: CASSSTGTGRLLNSEKLFF
CDR3 DNA: TGTGCCAGCAGCTCAACCGGGACAGGACGGCTTTTGAACAGTGAAAAACTGTTTTTT
clone size: .
V gene: TRBV13
D gene: TRBD1
J gene: TRBJ1-4

CDR3 protein: CSVEAGTPRGSYEQYF
CDR3 DNA: TGCAGCGTTGAGGCCGGGACTCCAAGGGGATCCTACGAGCAGTACTTC
clone size: .
V gene: TRBV29-1
D gene: .
J gene: TRBJ2-7

CDR3 protein: CASSIGWRGYYNEQFF
CDR3 DNA: TGTGCCAGTAGTATAGGTTGGCGGGGGTACTACAATGAGCAGTTCTTC
clone size: .
V gene: TRBV19
D gene: TRBD2
J gene: TRBJ2-1

CDR3 protein: CAWSVRVLQQYF
CDR3 DNA: TGTGCCTGGAGTGTAAGGGTGTTGCAGCAGTACTTC
clone size: .
V gene: TRBV30
D gene: .
J gene: TRBJ2-7

CDR3 protein: CASSQDRQAAQPQHF
CDR3 DNA: TGCGCCAGCAGCCAAGACCGACAGGCGGCTCAGCCCCAGCATTTT
clone size: .
V gene: TRBV4-3
D gene: .
J gene: TRBJ1-5

CDR3 protein: CASSSSGGPLHF
CDR3 DNA: TGTGCCAGCAGCTCCTCCGGAGGCCCCCTCCACTTT
clone size: .
V gene: TRBV5-4
D gene: .
J gene: TRBJ1-6

CDR3 protein: CASSVVADTQYF
CDR3 DNA: TGTGCCAGCAGCGTGGTTGCAGATACGCAGTATTTT
clone size: once
V gene: TRBV5-6
D gene: .
J gene: TRBJ2-3

CDR3 protein: CASSSRSPPVGQYF
CDR3 DNA: TGTGCCAGCAGCTCTAGGTCCCCTCCGGTGGGCCAGTACTTC
clone size: .
V gene: TRBV7-2
D gene: .
J gene: TRBJ2-5

CDR3 protein: CASSLRTSGGYGEQFF
CDR3 DNA: TGTGCCAGCAGCCTTAGGACTAGCGGGGGATATGGGGAGCAGTTCTTC
clone size: .
V gene: TRBV14
D gene: TRBD2
J gene: TRBJ2-1

CDR3 protein: CASSGGQGGPQHF
CDR3 DNA: TGTGCCAGCAGCGGGGGACAGGGAGGACCCCAGCATTTT
clone size: .
V gene: TRBV7-6
D gene: TRBD1
J gene: TRBJ1-5

CDR3 protein: CASSQETRAYEQYF
CDR3 DNA: TGCGCCAGCAGCCAAGAGACCAGGGCCTACGAGCAGTACTTC
clone size: .
V gene: TRBV4-3
D gene: .
J gene: TRBJ2-7

CDR3 protein: CATSRGATEAFF
CDR3 DNA: TGTGCCACCAGCAGAGGGGCAACTGAAGCTTTCTTT
clone size: .
V gene: TRBV15
D gene: .
J gene: TRBJ1-1

CDR3 protein: CASSPEHFPREQFF
CDR3 DNA: TGTGCCAGCTCACCCGAACACTTTCCCAGGGAGCAGTTCTTC
clone size: .
V gene: TRBV18
D gene: .
J gene: TRBJ2-1

CDR3 protein: CASTKVANTEAFF
CDR3 DNA: TGTGCCAGCACCAAGGTAGCGAACACTGAAGCTTTCTTT
clone size: .
V gene: TRBV6-5
D gene: .
J gene: TRBJ1-1

CDR3 protein: CSVVDDRGGYTF
CDR3 DNA: TGCAGCGTTGTAGACGACAGGGGTGGCTACACCTTC
clone size: once
V gene: TRBV29-1
D gene: TRBD1
J gene: TRBJ1-2

CDR3 protein: CASSLFSSYEQYF
CDR3 DNA: TGTGCCAGCAGCCTGTTCAGCTCCTACGAGCAGTACTTC
clone size: .
V gene: TRBV11-2
D gene: .
J gene: TRBJ2-7

CDR3 protein: CASSYSGTSGGYFYEQYF
CDR3 DNA: TGTGCCAGCAGTTACTCGGGGACTAGCGGGGGATACTTCTACGAGCAGTACTTC
clone size: .
V gene: TRBV6-2/TRBV6-3
D gene: TRBD2
J gene: TRBJ2-7

CDR3 protein: CASSSFTGNTEAFF
CDR3 DNA: TGTGCCAGCAGCTCGTTTACGGGGAACACTGAAGCTTTCTTT
clone size: .
V gene: TRBV13
D gene: .
J gene: TRBJ1-1

CDR3 protein: CASSLYTGVQPQHF
CDR3 DNA: TGTGCCAGCAGTTTATACACGGGGGTCCAGCCCCAGCATTTT
clone size: .
V gene: TRBV27
D gene: .
J gene: TRBJ1-5

CDR3 protein: CSVSLQTEAFF
CDR3 DNA: TGCAGTGTTTCCCTACAGACTGAAGCTTTCTTT
clone size: few
V gene: TRBV20-1
D gene: .
J gene: TRBJ1-1

CDR3 protein: CATRPEGSEKLFF
CDR3 DNA: TGTGCCACCAGGCCGGAAGGGAGCGAAAAACTGTTTTTT
clone size: few
V gene: TRBV15
D gene: .
J gene: TRBJ1-4

CDR3 protein: CASSPSWGTGLDEKLFF
CDR3 DNA: TGTGCCAGCTCACCATCTTGGGGGACAGGGTTGGATGAAAAACTGTTTTTT
clone size: .
V gene: TRBV18
D gene: TRBD1
J gene: TRBJ1-4

CDR3 protein: CASSTLTGLGEQYF
CDR3 DNA: TGTGCCAGTAGTACCTTGACAGGGCTTGGCGAGCAGTACTTC
clone size: .
V gene: TRBV19
D gene: TRBD1
J gene: TRBJ2-7

CDR3 protein: CASSPDTPTYNSPLHF
CDR3 DNA: TGTGCCAGCAGCCCAGACACCCCGACCTATAATTCACCCCTCCACTTT
clone size: .
V gene: TRBV11-2
D gene: .
J gene: TRBJ1-6

CDR3 protein: CSVEGAGSGNTIYF
CDR3 DNA: TGCAGCGTTGAAGGGGCAGGCTCTGGAAACACCATATATTTT
clone size: .
V gene: TRBV29-1
D gene: .
J gene: TRBJ1-3

CDR3 protein: CASSQDRENTEAFF
CDR3 DNA: TGTGCCAGCAGCCAGGACAGGGAAAACACTGAAGCTTTCTTT
clone size: .
V gene: TRBV7-9
D gene: TRBD1
J gene: TRBJ1-1

CDR3 protein: CAILAPGQDIDEQFF
CDR3 DNA: TGTGCCATCTTAGCCCCCGGACAGGATATTGATGAGCAGTTCTTC
clone size: .
V gene: TRBV10-3
D gene: TRBD1
J gene: TRBJ2-1

CDR3 protein: CAWSPRTSGGRELFF
CDR3 DNA: TGTGCCTGGAGTCCCCGGACTAGCGGGGGGCGGGAGCTGTTTTTT
clone size: .
V gene: TRBV30
D gene: TRBD2
J gene: TRBJ2-2

CDR3 protein: CASSLDSGRDEQYF
CDR3 DNA: TGTGCCAGCAGCTTAGATTCAGGCCGGGACGAGCAGTACTTC
clone size: .
V gene: TRBV7-2
D gene: .
J gene: TRBJ2-7

CDR3 protein: CASSFLRHQYQETQYF
CDR3 DNA: TGTGCCAGCAGTTTTTTAAGACACCAGTACCAAGAGACCCAGTACTTC
clone size: .
V gene: TRBV28
D gene: .
J gene: TRBJ2-5

CDR3 protein: CASRNLSDEQFF
CDR3 DNA: TGTGCCAGCAGGAACCTTTCCGATGAGCAGTTCTTC
clone size: .
V gene: TRBV7-9
D gene: .
J gene: TRBJ2-1

CDR3 protein: CASSHQQGGNSPLHF
CDR3 DNA: TGCGCCAGCAGCCACCAACAGGGAGGAAATTCACCCCTCCACTTT
clone size: .
V gene: TRBV4-1
D gene: .
J gene: TRBJ1-6

CDR3 protein: CASRGTVPEYGYTF
CDR3 DNA: TGTGCCAGCCGCGGGACAGTCCCTGAGTATGGCTACACCTTC
clone size: .
V gene: TRBV28
D gene: TRBD1
J gene: TRBJ1-2

CDR3 protein: CASSREQGVGNEQFF
CDR3 DNA: TGTGCCAGCAGTCGGGAACAGGGGGTAGGAAATGAGCAGTTCTTC
clone size: .
V gene: TRBV2
D gene: TRBD1
J gene: TRBJ2-1

CDR3 protein: CASSTGTGSYNEQFF
CDR3 DNA: TGTGCCAGTAGTACCGGGACAGGATCCTACAATGAGCAGTTCTTC
clone size: .
V gene: TRBV19
D gene: TRBD1
J gene: TRBJ2-1

CDR3 protein: CASSFTGGGLAGVNNEQFF
CDR3 DNA: TGTGCCAGCAGTTTTACAGGGGGCGGTCTAGCGGGGGTTAACAATGAGCAGTTCTTC
clone size: .
V gene: TRBV28
D gene: .
J gene: TRBJ2-1

CDR3 protein: CASSYTRTTPETQYF
CDR3 DNA: TGTGCCAGCAGTTACACCAGGACAACCCCGGAGACCCAGTACTTC
clone size: .
V gene: TRBV6-5
D gene: .
J gene: TRBJ2-5

CDR3 protein: CASSTGSRASTDTQYF
CDR3 DNA: TGTGCCAGCAGCACAGGCTCAAGGGCTAGCACAGATACGCAGTATTTT
clone size: .
V gene: TRBV28
D gene: .
J gene: TRBJ2-3

CDR3 protein: CSARAGTEAFF
CDR3 DNA: TGCAGTGCTCGAGCGGGCACTGAAGCTTTCTTT
clone size: .
V gene: TRBV20-1
D gene: .
J gene: TRBJ1-1

CDR3 protein: CASSLGVGVNTQYF
CDR3 DNA: TGTGCCAGCAGCTTAGGAGTTGGGGTAAATACGCAGTATTTT
clone size: .
V gene: TRBV7-9
D gene: .
J gene: TRBJ2-3

CDR3 protein: CATSRDPSRGNTIYF
CDR3 DNA: TGTGCCACCAGCAGAGATCCTAGTCGCGGAAACACCATATATTTT
clone size: .
V gene: TRBV15
D gene: .
J gene: TRBJ1-3

CDR3 protein: CASSPTRGNTEAFF
CDR3 DNA: TGTGCCAGCTCACCTACTCGGGGGAACACTGAAGCTTTCTTT
clone size: once
V gene: TRBV18
D gene: .
J gene: TRBJ1-1

CDR3 protein: CASSQESGLNTGELFF
CDR3 DNA: TGCGCCAGCAGCCAAGAATCGGGACTGAACACCGGGGAGCTGTTTTTT
clone size: .
V gene: TRBV4-3
D gene: .
J gene: TRBJ2-2